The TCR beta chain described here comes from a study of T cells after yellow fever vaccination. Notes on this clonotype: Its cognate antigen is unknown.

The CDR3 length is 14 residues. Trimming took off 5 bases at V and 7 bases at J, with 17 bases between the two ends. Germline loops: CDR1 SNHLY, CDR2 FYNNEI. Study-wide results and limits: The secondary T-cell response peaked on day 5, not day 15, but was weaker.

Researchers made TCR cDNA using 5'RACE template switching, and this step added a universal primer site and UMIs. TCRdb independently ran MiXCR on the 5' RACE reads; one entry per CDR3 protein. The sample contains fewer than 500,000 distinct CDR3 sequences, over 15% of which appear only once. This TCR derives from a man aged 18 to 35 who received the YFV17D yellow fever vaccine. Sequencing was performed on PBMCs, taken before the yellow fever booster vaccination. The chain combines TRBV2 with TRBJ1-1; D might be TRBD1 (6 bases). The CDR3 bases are TGTGCCAGCAGTTTACTACAGGGTGGGGGTGAAGCTTTCTTT. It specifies CASSLLQGGGEAFF.